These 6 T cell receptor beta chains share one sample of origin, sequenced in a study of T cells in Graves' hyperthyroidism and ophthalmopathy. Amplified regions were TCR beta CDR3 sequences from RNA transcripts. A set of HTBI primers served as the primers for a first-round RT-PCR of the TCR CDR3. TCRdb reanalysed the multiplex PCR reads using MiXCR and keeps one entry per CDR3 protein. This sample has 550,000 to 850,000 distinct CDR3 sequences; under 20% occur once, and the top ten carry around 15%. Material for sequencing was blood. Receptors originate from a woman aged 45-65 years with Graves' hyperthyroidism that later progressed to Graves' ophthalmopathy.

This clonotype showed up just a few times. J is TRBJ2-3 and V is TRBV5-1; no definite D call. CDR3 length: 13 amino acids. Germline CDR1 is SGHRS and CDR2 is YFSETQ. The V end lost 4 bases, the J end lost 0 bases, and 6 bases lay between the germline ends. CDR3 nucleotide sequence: TGCGCCAGCAGCACCGCCAGCACAGATACGCAGTATTTT. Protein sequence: CASSTASTDTQYF.

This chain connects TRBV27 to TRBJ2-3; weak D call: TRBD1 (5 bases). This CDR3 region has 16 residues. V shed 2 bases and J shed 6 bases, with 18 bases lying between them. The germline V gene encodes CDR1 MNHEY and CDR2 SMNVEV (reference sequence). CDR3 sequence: CASSLRQGYGSDTQYF. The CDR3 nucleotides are TGTGCCAGCAGTTTACGGCAGGGTTATGGCTCCGATACGCAGTATTTT.

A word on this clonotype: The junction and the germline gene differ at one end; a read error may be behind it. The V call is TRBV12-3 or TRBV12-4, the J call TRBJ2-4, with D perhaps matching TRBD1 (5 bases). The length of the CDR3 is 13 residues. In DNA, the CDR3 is TGTGCCAGACATGCCCAGGGTCAAAACATTCGGTACTTC. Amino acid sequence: CARHAQGQNIRYF.

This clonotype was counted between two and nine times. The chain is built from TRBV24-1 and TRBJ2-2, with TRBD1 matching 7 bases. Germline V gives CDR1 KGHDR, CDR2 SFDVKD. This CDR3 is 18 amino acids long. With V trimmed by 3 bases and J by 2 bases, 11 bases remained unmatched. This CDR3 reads CATSDDRRTGRNTGELFF. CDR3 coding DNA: TGTGCCACCAGTGATGACCGTAGGACAGGACGAAACACCGGGGAGCTGTTTTTT.

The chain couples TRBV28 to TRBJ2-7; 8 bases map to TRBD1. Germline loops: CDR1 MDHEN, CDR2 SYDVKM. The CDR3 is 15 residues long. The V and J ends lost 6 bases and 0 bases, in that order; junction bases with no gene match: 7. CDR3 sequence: CASRPTGGTSYEQYF. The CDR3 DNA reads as TGTGCCAGCAGACCAACAGGGGGGACCTCCTACGAGCAGTACTTC.

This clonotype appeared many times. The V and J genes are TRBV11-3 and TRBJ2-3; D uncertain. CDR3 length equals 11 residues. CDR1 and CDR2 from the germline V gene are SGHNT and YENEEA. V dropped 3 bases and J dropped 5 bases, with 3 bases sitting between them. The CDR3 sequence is CASSFQDTQYF. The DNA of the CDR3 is TGTGCCAGCAGCTTTCAAGATACGCAGTATTTT. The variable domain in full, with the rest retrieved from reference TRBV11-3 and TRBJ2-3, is EAGVVQSPRYKIIEKKQPVAFWCNPISGHNTLYWYLQNLGQGPELLIRYENEEAVDDSQLPKDRFSAERLKGVDSTLKIQPAELGDSAVYLCASSFQDTQYFGPGTRLTVL.